A selection of T cell receptor beta chains follows, all from one sample in a study of T-cell memory formation after mild COVID-19. TCRdb re-derived calls from the 5' RACE reads in MiXCR, one entry per CDR3 protein. This table holds 150,000 to 200,000 distinct CDR3 sequences, around 10% found once. The sample consisted of PBMCs or a T cell subset sorted from them (not recorded which). The receptors derive from a man aged 18 to 30 who had mild COVID-19 (a few samples of this study predate the infection). Cell type and time point are not known. Each CDR3 is given with its conserved first and last residue. The D gene is left open where the match is weak. Rows give clone size only sometimes, using once, few, many, or a class for an expanded clone.

TRBJ2-1	TRBD2	TRBV7-6	many	TGTGCCAGCAGCAAGCGGGCTAGCGGGGGCGAATACAATGAGCAGTTCTTC	CASSKRASGGEYNEQFF
TRBJ2-3	.	TRBV4-2	few	TGTGCCAGCAGCCAAGGCAGTCAAGATACGCAGTATTTT	CASSQGSQDTQYF
TRBJ1-1	TRBD1	TRBV5-1	many	TGCGCCAGCAGCTGGTCGGGACAGGGAGGCACTGAAGCTTTCTTT	CASSWSGQGGTEAFF
TRBJ1-5	.	TRBV6-5	.	TGTGCCAGCAGTTACGCCAGGAGTCAGCCCCAGCATTTT	CASSYARSQPQHF
TRBJ2-3	.	TRBV11-2	.	TGTGCCAGCAGCTTCTTAGCATCTGGGGGGGCCGCAGATACGCAGTATTTT	CASSFLASGGAADTQYF
TRBJ2-2	TRBD2	TRBV6-6	few	TGTGCCAGCAGTTACGTACTAGCGGGGGGAACCGGGGAGCTGTTTTTT	CASSYVLAGGTGELFF
TRBJ1-2	TRBD1	TRBV5-4	.	TGTGCCAGCACCTTGGGGGGACAGGGCCACTATGGCTACACCTTC	CASTLGGQGHYGYTF
TRBJ2-7	TRBD1	TRBV12-3/TRBV12-4	.	TGTGCCAGCAGTTTCTGGTCGTTCGGCAGGGGGCTAAAGCTGGGCGAGCAGTACTTC	CASSFWSFGRGLKLGEQYF
TRBJ1-1	.	TRBV7-2	.	TGTGCCAGCAGCCGCCCCTCAAGTGCAGCTTTCTTT	CASSRPSSAAFF
TRBJ1-1	TRBD1	TRBV4-1	.	TGCGCCAGCAGTCCGGGACAGAGAAGGACTGAAGCTTTCTTT	CASSPGQRRTEAFF
TRBJ1-5	.	TRBV19	few	TGTGCCAGTAGTATATTTGCGGGGTATAGCAATCAGCCCCAGCATTTT	CASSIFAGYSNQPQHF
TRBJ1-4	.	TRBV19	few	TGTGCCAGTAGGGGGGATGGAGAAAAACTGTTTTTT	CASRGDGEKLFF
TRBJ2-2	TRBD2	TRBV12-3/TRBV12-4	many	TGTGCCAGCAGTTTGCTAGCGGGGGGAAATGCCGGGGAGCTGTTTTTT	CASSLLAGGNAGELFF
TRBJ2-1	TRBD1	TRBV7-3	few	TGTGCCAGCAGCTTAAGAGGTTACAGGGGGGACAATGAGCAGTTCTTC	CASSLRGYRGDNEQFF
TRBJ1-1	.	TRBV5-1	many	TGCGCCAGCAGCCCCCTCCCAAACACTGAAGCTTTCTTT	CASSPLPNTEAFF
TRBJ2-5	.	TRBV11-2	.	TGTGCCAGCAGCTTATTTGTTGAGACCCAGTACTTC	CASSLFVETQYF
TRBJ1-5	TRBD1	TRBV7-2	.	TGTGCCAGCAGCTTCTACAGGGGGCAGCCCCAGCATTTT	CASSFYRGQPQHF
TRBJ2-5	TRBD2	TRBV27	many	TGTGCCAGCAGTCCGGGGGCGGGGGGAAACGGAGAGACCCAGTACTTC	CASSPGAGGNGETQYF
TRBJ2-2	TRBD2	TRBV9	few	TGTGCCAGCAGCGTAGAGCGGGGGGTAAACACCGGGGAGCTGTTTTTT	CASSVERGVNTGELFF
TRBJ2-7	.	TRBV7-9	.	TGTGCCAGCAGCCCTCCGGGCGGGCTTACCTACGAGCAGTACTTC	CASSPPGGLTYEQYF
TRBJ1-6	TRBD1	TRBV4-1	.	TGCGCCAGCAGCCTGGGACAGGGAATTTCACCCCTCCACTTT	CASSLGQGISPLHF
TRBJ2-3	.	TRBV18	.	TGTGCCAGCTCACCAACGGGGTGGACAGATACGCAGTATTTT	CASSPTGWTDTQYF
TRBJ2-3	TRBD2	TRBV5-1	many	TGCGCCAGCAGCTTGTCGGCTAGCGGGGATGGAGGAAGCACAGATACGCAGTATTTT	CASSLSASGDGGSTDTQYF
TRBJ2-3	TRBD2	TRBV6-5	few	TGTGCCAGCAGTCGACGGGGGGGCGTTTCAGATACGCAGTATTTT	CASSRRGGVSDTQYF
TRBJ1-2	.	TRBV20-1	.	TGCAGTGCTAGCCCCCAACTCCGAGCTAACTATGGCTACACCTTC	CSASPQLRANYGYTF
TRBJ1-5	.	TRBV7-5	.	.	CISVPEAPPRQGNQPQHF
TRBJ1-2	.	TRBV4-2	.	TGTGCCAGCAGCCAAGAAAGGACAGCTAACTATGGCTACACCTTC	CASSQERTANYGYTF
TRBJ1-1	.	TRBV5-1	.	TGCGCCAGCAGCTCCCAGGGGTTTGAAGCTTTCTTT	CASSSQGFEAFF
TRBJ2-1	.	TRBV7-2	.	TGTGCCAGCAGAAGGAACCCCTTGTTCTACAATGAGCAGTTCTTC	CASRRNPLFYNEQFF
TRBJ2-7	.	TRBV21-1	.	TGTGCCAGCAGCCCTAGGTACAGGGGGCTATGCGAGCAGTACTTC	CASSPRYRGLCEQYF
TRBJ1-4	.	TRBV20-1	.	TGCAGTGCGGGAGCCCTTAATGAAAAACTGTTTTTT	CSAGALNEKLFF
TRBJ2-2	.	TRBV5-1	few	TGCGCCAGCAGCCTCCAACCCTCCGTCGGGGAGCTGTTTTTT	CASSLQPSVGELFF
TRBJ1-2	.	TRBV7-9	few	TGTGCCAGCAGCTCCCCTCGGGGCCGAGGCTACACCTTC	CASSSPRGRGYTF
TRBJ1-4	TRBD1	TRBV5-1	few	TGCGCCAGCAGCCACACGGGACAGGGGGAGTACCATGAAAAACTGTTTTTT	CASSHTGQGEYHEKLFF
TRBJ1-3	.	TRBV9	few	TGTGCCAGCAGATCAGGGGTAGGAAACACCATATATTTT	CASRSGVGNTIYF
TRBJ1-4	.	TRBV20-1	few	TGCAGTGCTAGATACTCTGAGAATGAAAAACTGTTTTTT	CSARYSENEKLFF
TRBJ2-1	.	TRBV6-2/TRBV6-3	.	TGTGCCAGCAGTTTCCTAGGGGGCTCCTACAATGAGCAGTTCTTC	CASSFLGGSYNEQFF
TRBJ2-3	TRBD2	TRBV7-2	many	TGTGCCAGCAGCTTAAGCGGGGGGGCGGATAGCACAGATACGCAGTATTTT	CASSLSGGADSTDTQYF
TRBJ2-1	.	TRBV25-1	few	TGTGCCAGCAGTGAGCCACAGGGCGCAAGTGAGCAGTTCTTC	CASSEPQGASEQFF
TRBJ2-6	TRBD1	TRBV12-3/TRBV12-4	.	TGTGCCAGCAGTGCCACCTCCGGGACAGAAACTTTC	CASSATSGTETF
TRBJ2-3	TRBD1	TRBV2	.	TGTGCCAGTGGACAGGAGACCACAGATACGCAGTATTTT	CASGQETTDTQYF
TRBJ1-1	TRBD1	TRBV20-1	few	TGCAGTGCTAGGACAGGGGGTGATGAAGCTTTCTTT	CSARTGGDEAFF
TRBJ2-3	.	TRBV7-3	.	TGTGCCAGCAGCGCCCCGGGGGCTACGCAGTATTTT	CASSAPGATQYF
TRBJ1-3	TRBD1	TRBV4-2	.	TGTGCCAGCAGCCAAGTGGGCGGGACAGGTCTCTCTGGAAACACCATATATTTT	CASSQVGGTGLSGNTIYF
TRBJ1-1	TRBD1	TRBV7-9	few	TGTGCCAGCAGCTCTCAGGGGGCTCGGACTGAAGCTTTCTTT	CASSSQGARTEAFF
TRBJ2-3	.	TRBV12-3/TRBV12-4	many	TGTGCCAGCAGTATACTTAGGCTGCAGTATTTT	CASSILRLQYF
TRBJ2-7	TRBD1	TRBV12-3/TRBV12-4	.	TGTGCCAGCAGTTCCGGGACAGGGGGAGCCGAGCAGTACTTC	CASSSGTGGAEQYF
TRBJ2-3	TRBD1	TRBV5-1	few	TGCGCCAGCAGCTCCCCGGGACAGGGCACAGATACGCAGTATTTT	CASSSPGQGTDTQYF
TRBJ2-5	.	TRBV5-1	many	TGCGCCAGCAGTAACGGTAAAGCGGAAGAGACCCAGTACTTC	CASSNGKAEETQYF
TRBJ2-1	TRBD1	TRBV5-1	few	TGCGCCAGCAGGACAGGGGGAAATGAGCAGTTCTTC	CASRTGGNEQFF
TRBJ2-2	.	TRBV4-1	few	TGCGCCAGCAGCCTTCCAAGCCGAGCCACCGGGGAGCTGTTTTTT	CASSLPSRATGELFF
TRBJ2-5	.	TRBV19	few	TGTGCCAGTAGTATAGTGTTCGCCCTGGGCTCGGAGACCCAGTACTTC	CASSIVFALGSETQYF